The next 2 T cell receptor beta chains were all read from a single sample in a study of cytomegalovirus exposure and HLA in healthy donors. In the PCR, 60 Vbeta and 13 Jbeta primers were used. Assay: immunoSEQ multiplex PCR; the TCRdb copy retains only in-frame clones and omits some. The sample shows fewer than 200,000 clones, under 9.5% of them seen only once. Sequenced sample: PBMCs. The source is a woman aged 25-40 years in good health and CMV-seropositive.

The chain recombines TRBV14 with TRBJ2-5, with D possibly matching TRBD1 (5 bases). The CDR3 has 15 amino acids. Per germline, CDR1 SGHDN and CDR2 FVKESK. V shed 0 bases and J shed 0 bases, with 8 bases lying between them. DNA of the CDR3: TGTGCCAGCAGCCAAGAGAACAGGTACCAAGAGACCCAGTACTTC. Its translation is CASSQENRYQETQYF.

This clone was detected a few times. In DNA form, the CDR3 reads TGTGCCAGCTCACGCAGACAGGGTGGAGCTTTCTTT. Its protein product is CASSRRQGGAFF. The chain joins TRBV18 to TRBJ1-1, with TRBD1 matching 7 bases. This CDR3 spans 12 amino acids. The germline CDR1 and CDR2 sequences are KGHSH and LQKENI. Germline trimming cut 4 bases from V and 10 bases from J; bases unmatched to any gene: 6.